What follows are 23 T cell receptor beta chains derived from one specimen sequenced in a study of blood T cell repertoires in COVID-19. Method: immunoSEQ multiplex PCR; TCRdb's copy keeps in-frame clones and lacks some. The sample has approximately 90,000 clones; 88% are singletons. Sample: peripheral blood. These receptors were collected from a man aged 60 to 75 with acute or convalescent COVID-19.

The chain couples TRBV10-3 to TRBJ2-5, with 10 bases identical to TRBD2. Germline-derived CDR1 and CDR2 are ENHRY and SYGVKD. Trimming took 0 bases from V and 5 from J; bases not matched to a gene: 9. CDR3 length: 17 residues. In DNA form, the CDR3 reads TGTGCCATCAGTGAGTCTTCGAGCGGGGGGGCCGGGGAGACCCAGTACTTC. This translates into CAISESSSGGAGETQYF.

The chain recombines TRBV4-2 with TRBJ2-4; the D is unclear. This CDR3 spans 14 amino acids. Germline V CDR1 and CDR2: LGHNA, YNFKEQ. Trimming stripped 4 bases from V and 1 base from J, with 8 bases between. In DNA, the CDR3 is TGTGCCAGCAGCCCCACGCGGGCCAAAAACATTCAGTACTTC. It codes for CASSPTRAKNIQYF.

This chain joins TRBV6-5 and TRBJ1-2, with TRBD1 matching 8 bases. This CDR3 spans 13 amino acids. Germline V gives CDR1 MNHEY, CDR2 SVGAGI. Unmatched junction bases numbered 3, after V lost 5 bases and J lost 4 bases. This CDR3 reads CASSPTGVYGYTF. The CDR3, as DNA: TGTGCCAGCAGTCCGACAGGGGTCTATGGCTACACCTTC.

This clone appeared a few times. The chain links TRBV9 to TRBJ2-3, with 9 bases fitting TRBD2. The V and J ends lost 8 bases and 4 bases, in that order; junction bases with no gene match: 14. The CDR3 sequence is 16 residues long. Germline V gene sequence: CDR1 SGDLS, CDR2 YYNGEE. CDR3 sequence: CARSLASGRLPDTQYF. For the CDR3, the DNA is TGTGCCAGATCCCTGGCCAGCGGGAGGTTGCCAGATACGCAGTATTTT.

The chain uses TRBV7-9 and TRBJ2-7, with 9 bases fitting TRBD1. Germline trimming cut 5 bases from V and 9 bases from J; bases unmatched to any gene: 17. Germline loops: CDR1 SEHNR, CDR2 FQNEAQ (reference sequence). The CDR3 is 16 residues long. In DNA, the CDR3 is TGTGCCAGCAGCCGGTCATCCGGGACAGGGTATGAGAGGCAGTACTTC. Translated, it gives CASSRSSGTGYERQYF.

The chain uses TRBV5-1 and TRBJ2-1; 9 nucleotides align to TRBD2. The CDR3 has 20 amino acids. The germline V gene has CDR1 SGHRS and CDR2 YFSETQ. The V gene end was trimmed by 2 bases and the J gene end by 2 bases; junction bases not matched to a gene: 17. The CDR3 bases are TGCGCCAGCAGCTTACAGGGACCGGGGCGGGAGGGAGGCGCCTACAATGAGCAGTTCTTC. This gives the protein CASSLQGPGREGGAYNEQFF.

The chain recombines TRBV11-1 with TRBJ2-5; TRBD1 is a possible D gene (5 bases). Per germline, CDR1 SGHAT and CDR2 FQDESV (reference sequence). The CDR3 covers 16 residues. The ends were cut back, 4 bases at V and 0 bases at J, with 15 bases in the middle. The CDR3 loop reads CASSSIWGPHQETQYF. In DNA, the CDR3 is TGTGCCAGCAGCTCTATTTGGGGCCCGCACCAAGAGACCCAGTACTTC.

CDR3: CASSPGGSYEQYF. For the CDR3, the DNA is TGCGCCAGCAGCCCGGGTGGTTCCTACGAGCAGTACTTC. The rearrangement joins TRBV5-1 to TRBJ2-7; D is uncertain. Germline lookup yields CDR1 SGHRS and CDR2 YFSETQ. The CDR3 spans 13 residues. Between the trimmed V and J ends, which lost 4 bases and 1 base, there was a span of 9 bases.

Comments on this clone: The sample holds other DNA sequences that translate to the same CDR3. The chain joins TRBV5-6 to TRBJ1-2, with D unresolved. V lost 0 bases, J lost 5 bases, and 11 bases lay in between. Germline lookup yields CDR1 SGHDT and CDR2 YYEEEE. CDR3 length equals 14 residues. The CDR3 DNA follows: TGTGCCAGCAGCTTGGAACAGACGTCTTATGGCTACACCTTC. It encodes CASSLEQTSYGYTF.

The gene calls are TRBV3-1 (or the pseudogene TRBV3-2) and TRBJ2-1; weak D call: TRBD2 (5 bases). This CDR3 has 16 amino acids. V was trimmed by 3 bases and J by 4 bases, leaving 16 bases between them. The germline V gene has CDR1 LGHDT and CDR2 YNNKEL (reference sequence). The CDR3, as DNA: TGTGCCAGCAGCCAGGACGGACTCTCTCGATACAATGAGCAGTTCTTC. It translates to CASSQDGLSRYNEQFF.

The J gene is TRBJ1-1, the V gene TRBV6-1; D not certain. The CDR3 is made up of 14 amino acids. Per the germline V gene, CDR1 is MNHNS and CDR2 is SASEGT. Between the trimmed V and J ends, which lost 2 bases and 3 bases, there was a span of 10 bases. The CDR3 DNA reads TGTGCCAGCAGTGAAACCCGCGGAGACACTGAAGCTTTCTTT. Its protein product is CASSETRGDTEAFF.

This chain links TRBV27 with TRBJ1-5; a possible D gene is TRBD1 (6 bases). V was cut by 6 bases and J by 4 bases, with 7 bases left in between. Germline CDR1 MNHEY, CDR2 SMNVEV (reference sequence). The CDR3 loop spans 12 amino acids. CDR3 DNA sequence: TGTGCCAGCAGACAGGGAAATCAGCCCCAGCATTTT. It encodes CASRQGNQPQHF.

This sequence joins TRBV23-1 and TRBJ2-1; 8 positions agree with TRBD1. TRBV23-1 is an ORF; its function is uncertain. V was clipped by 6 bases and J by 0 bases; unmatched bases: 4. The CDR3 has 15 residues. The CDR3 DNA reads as TGCGCCAGCAGGAGACAGGGGAGCTCCTACAATGAGCAGTTCTTC. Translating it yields CASRRQGSSYNEQFF.

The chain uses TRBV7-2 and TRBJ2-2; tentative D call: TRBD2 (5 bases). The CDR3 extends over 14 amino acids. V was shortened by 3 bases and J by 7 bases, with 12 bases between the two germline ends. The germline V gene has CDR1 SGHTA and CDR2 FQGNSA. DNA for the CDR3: TGTGCCAGCAGCTTCGACGGGATCAGCGGGGAGCTGTTTTTT. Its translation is CASSFDGISGELFF.

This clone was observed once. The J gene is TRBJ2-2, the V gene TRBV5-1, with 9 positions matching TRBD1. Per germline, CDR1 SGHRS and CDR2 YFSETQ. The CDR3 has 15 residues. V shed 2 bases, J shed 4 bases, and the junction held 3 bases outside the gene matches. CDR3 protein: CASSLQGAGTGELFF. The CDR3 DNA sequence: TGCGCCAGCAGCTTACAGGGGGCCGGCACCGGGGAGCTGTTTTTT.

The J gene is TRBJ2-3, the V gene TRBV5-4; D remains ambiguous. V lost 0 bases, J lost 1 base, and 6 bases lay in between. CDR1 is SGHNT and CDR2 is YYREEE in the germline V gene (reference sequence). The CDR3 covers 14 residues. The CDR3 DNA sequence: TGTGCCAGCAGCTTGGCCGTCGGCACAGATACGCAGTATTTT. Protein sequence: CASSLAVGTDTQYF.

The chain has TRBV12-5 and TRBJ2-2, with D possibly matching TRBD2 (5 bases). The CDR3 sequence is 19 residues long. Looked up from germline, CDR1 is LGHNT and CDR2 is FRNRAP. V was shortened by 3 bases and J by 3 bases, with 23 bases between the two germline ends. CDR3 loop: CASGFYFQPRASYTGELFF. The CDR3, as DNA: TGTGCTAGTGGTTTTTATTTTCAGCCGCGGGCCTCGTACACCGGGGAGCTGTTTTTT.

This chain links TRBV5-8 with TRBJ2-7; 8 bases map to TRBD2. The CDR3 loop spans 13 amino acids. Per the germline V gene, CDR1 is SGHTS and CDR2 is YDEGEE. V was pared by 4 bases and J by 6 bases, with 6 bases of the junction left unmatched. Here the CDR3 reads CASSPRGGGEQYF. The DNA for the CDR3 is TGTGCCAGCAGCCCCCGGGGGGGCGGCGAGCAGTACTTC.

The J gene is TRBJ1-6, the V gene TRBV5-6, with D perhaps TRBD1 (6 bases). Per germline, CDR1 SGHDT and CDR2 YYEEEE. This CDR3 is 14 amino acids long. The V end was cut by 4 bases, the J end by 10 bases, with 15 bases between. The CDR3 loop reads CASSAAQGGSPLHF. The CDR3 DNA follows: TGTGCCAGCAGCGCAGCACAGGGCGGATCACCCCTCCACTTT.

In DNA, the CDR3 is TGTGCCAGCAGTTTAATTTATAGCAATCAGCCCCAGCATTTT. Residues: CASSLIYSNQPQHF. This chain links TRBV27 with TRBJ1-5; D unclear. This CDR3 comprises 14 residues. Deletions cut 2 bases from V and 0 bases from J, with 5 bases between. Germline CDR1 MNHEY, CDR2 SMNVEV (reference sequence).

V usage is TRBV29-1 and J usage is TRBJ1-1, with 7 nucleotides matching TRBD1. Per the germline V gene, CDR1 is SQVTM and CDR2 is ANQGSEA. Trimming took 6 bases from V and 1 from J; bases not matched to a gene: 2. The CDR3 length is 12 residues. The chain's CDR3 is CSVAGGNTEAFF. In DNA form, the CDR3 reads TGCAGCGTAGCAGGGGGGAACACTGAAGCTTTCTTT. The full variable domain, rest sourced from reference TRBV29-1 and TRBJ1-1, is SAVISQKPSRDICQRGTSLTIQCQVDSQVTMMFWYRQQPGQSLTLIATANQGSEATYESGFVIDKFPISRPNLTFSTLTVSNMSPEDSSIYLCSVAGGNTEAFFGQGTRLTVV.

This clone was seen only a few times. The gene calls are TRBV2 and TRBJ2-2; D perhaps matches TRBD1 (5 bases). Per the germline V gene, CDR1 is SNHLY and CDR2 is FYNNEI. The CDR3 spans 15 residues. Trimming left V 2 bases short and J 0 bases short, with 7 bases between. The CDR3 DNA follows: TGTGCCAGCAGTGAACGACAGTCGAACACCGGGGAGCTGTTTTTT. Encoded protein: CASSERQSNTGELFF.

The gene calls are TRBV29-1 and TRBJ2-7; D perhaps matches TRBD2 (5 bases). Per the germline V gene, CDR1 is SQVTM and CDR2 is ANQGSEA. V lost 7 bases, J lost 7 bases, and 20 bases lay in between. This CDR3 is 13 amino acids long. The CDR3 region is CSAMQVGEGEQYF. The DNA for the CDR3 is TGCAGCGCCATGCAAGTGGGTGAGGGAGAGCAGTACTTC.